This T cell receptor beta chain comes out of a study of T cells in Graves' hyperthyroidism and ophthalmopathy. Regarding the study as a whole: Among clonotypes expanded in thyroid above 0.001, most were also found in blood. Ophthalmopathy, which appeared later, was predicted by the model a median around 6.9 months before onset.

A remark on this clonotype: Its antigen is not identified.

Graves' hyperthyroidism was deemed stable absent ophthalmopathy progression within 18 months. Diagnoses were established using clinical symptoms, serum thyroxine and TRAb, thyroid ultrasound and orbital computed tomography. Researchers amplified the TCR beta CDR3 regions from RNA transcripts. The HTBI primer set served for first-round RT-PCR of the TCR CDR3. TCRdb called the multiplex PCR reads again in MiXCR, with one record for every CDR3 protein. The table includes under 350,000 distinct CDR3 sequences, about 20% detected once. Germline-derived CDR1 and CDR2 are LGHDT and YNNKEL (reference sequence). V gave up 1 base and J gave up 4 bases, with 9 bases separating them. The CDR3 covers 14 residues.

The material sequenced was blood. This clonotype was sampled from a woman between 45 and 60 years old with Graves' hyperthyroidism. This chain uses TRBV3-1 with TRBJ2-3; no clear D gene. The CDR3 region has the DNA TGTGCCAGCAGCCAAGGTCGCAGCCCAGATACGCAGTATTTT. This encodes CASSQGRSPDTQYF.